The entry that follows covers one T cell receptor (beta chain) sequence. Its antigen is unidentified. All TRB cDNA libraries came from 5' RACE performed with UMI labels. TCRdb re-called the 5' RACE reads and gives one entry per CDR3 protein, without DNA. Seen in this sample are over 150,000 distinct CDR3 sequences; the ten most common clones hold 0.45% to 0.6%. CDR3 length equals 17 residues. The germline CDR1 and CDR2 sequences are DFQATT and SNEGSKA (reference sequence). The data derive from a study of CXCR3-negative and CXCR3-positive naive CD8 T cells. Study-level results: The study found CXCR3 expression partially decreased after cryopreservation and ran most assays on fresh PBMCs. CXCR3-negative naive cells had less hydrophobic TRB CDR3s than did CXCR3-positive naive cells. TRB CDR3 properties were used to infer TCR strength, and surface CD5 was comparable between naive subsets.

The chain is built from TRBV20-1 and TRBJ2-5; TCRdb's D call of TRBD2 is untestable without DNA. The TCR comes from a human donor in good health. Some clones in this sample may be carry-over from other donors' samples. Material: naive CXCR3+ CD8+ T cells from blood. Subset noted: CD45RO-CCR7+CD27+CD95- naive CD8+ T cells expressing CXCR3 (TNR3+). CDR3 amino acids: CSARAVGVAGFQETQYF.